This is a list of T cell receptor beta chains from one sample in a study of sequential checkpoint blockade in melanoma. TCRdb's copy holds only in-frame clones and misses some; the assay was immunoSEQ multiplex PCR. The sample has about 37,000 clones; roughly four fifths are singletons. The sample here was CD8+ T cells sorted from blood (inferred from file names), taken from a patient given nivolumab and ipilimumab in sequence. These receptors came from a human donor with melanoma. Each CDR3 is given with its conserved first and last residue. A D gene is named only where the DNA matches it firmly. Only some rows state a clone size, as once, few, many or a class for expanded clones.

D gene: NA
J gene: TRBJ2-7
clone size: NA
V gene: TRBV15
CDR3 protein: CATSGGSWTGNYEQYF
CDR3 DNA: TGTGCCACCAGCGGGGGGAGCTGGACAGGAAACTACGAGCAGTACTTC

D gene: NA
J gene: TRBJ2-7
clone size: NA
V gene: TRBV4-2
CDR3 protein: CASSRGRESYSEQYF
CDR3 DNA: TGTGCCAGCAGCCGGGGGCGGGAGTCGTACAGCGAGCAGTACTTC

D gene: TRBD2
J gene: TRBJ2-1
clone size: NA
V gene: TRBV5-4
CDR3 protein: CASSFGLDYNEQFF
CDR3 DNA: TGTGCCAGCAGCTTTGGACTAGATTACAATGAGCAGTTCTTC

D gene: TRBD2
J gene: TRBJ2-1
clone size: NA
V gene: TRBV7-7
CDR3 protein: CASSPHGPSGNEQFF
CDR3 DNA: TGTGCCAGCAGCCCCCACGGGCCTAGCGGGAATGAGCAGTTCTTC

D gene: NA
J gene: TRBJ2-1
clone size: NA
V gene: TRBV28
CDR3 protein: CASRYPSEQFF
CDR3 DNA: TGTGCCAGCAGGTATCCCAGTGAGCAGTTCTTC

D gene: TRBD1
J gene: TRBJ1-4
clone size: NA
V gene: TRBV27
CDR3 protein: CASSRTGLDEKLFF
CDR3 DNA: TGTGCCAGCAGTAGGACAGGGTTGGATGAAAAACTGTTTTTT

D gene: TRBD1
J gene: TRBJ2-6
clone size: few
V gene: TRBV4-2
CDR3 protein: CASSQGDRSGANVLTF
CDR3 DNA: TGTGCCAGCAGCCAAGGGGACAGGTCTGGGGCCAACGTCCTGACTTTC

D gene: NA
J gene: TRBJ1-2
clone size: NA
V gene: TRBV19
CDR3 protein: CASTPFGGTFYGYTF
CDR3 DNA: TGTGCCAGTACCCCCTTCGGCGGCACCTTCTATGGCTACACCTTC

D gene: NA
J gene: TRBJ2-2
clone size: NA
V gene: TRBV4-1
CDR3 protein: CASSQHSPGGLTGELFF
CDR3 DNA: TGCGCCAGCAGCCAACATTCACCGGGGGGCCTAACCGGGGAGCTGTTTTTT

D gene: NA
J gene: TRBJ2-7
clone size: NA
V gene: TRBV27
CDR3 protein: CASSPRGGREQYF
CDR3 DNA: TGTGCCAGCAGTCCGCGAGGGGGACGGGAGCAGTACTTC

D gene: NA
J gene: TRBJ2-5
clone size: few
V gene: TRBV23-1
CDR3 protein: CASSQPGMETQYF
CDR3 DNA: TGCGCCAGCAGTCAACCAGGTATGGAGACCCAGTACTTC

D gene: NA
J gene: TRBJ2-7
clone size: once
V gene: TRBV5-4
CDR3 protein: CASSFRGYYEQYF
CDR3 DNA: TGTGCCAGCAGCTTCCGGGGGTATTACGAGCAGTACTTC

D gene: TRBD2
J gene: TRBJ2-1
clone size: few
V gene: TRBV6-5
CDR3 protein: CASSYLAGGAYNEQFF
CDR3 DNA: TGTGCCAGCAGTTATCTAGCGGGGGGGGCGTACAATGAGCAGTTCTTC

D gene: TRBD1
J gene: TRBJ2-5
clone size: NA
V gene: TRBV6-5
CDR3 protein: CASGQVLQYF
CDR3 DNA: TGTGCCAGCGGACAGGTTTTACAGTACTTC

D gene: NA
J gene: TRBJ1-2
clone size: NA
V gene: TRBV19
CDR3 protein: CASSVDGYYGYTF
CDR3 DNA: TGTGCCAGTAGTGTAGACGGGTACTATGGCTACACCTTC

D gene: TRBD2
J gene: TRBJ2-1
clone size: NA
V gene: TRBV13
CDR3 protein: CASSPGLDPHNEQFF
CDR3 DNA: TGTGCCAGCAGCCCTGGACTAGATCCCCACAATGAGCAGTTCTTC

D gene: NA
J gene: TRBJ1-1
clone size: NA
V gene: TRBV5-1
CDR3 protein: CASSPLEGTEAFF
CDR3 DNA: TGCGCCAGCAGCCCGCTGGAGGGAACTGAAGCTTTCTTT

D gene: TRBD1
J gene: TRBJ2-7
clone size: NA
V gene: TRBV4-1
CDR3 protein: CASSQNRDRAYEQYF
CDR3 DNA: TGCGCCAGCAGCCAGAACCGGGACAGAGCCTACGAGCAGTACTTC

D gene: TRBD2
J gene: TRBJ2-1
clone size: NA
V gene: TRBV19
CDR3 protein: CASSIGLAGQDEQFF
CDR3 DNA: TGTGCCAGTAGTATCGGACTAGCGGGTCAGGATGAGCAGTTCTTC

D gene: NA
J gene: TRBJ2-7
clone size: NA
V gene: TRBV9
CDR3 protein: CASSVALGPSYEQYF
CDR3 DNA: TGTGCCAGCAGCGTAGCTTTGGGGCCATCCTACGAGCAGTACTTC

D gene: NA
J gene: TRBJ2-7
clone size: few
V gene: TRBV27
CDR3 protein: CASSSGGSYEQYF
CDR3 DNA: TGTGCCAGCAGTTCCGGGGGCTCCTACGAGCAGTACTTC

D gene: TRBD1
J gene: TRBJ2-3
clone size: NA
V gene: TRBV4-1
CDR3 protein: CASSQGAVGTGRNF
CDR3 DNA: TGCGCCAGCAGCCAGGGGGCAGTAGGGACAGGGAGGAATTTT

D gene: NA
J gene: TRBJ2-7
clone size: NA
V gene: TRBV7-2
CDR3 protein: CASSLAVGAYEQYF
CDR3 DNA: TGTGCCAGCAGCTTAGCGGTAGGGGCCTACGAGCAGTACTTC

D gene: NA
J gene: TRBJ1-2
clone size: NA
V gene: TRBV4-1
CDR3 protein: CASSQEETGSFLMGYTF
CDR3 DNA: TGCGCCAGCAGCCAAGAAGAGACAGGATCCTTTCTTATGGGGTACACCTTC

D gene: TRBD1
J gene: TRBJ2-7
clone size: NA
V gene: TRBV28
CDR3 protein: CASSFRTGGHTNYEQYF
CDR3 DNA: TGTGCCAGCAGTTTCAGGACAGGGGGGCATACCAACTACGAGCAGTACTTC

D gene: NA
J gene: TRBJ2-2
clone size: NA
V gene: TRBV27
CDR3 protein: CAGSLRTGELFF
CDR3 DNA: TGTGCCGGCAGTTTACGCACCGGGGAGCTGTTTTTT

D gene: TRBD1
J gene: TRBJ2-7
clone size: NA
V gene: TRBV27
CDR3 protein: CASSLSETGSYEQYF
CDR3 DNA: TGTGCCAGCAGTTTATCCGAGACAGGGTCCTACGAGCAGTACTTC

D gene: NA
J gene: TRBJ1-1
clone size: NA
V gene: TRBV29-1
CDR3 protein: CSVVQENTEAFF
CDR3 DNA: TGCAGCGTCGTACAAGAGAACACTGAAGCTTTCTTT

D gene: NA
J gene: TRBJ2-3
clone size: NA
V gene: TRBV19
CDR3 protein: CASSIVPADTQYF
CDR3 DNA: TGTGCCAGTAGTATTGTCCCAGCAGATACGCAGTATTTT

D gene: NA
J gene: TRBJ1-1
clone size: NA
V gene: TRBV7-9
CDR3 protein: CASTPGATEAFF
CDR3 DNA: TGTGCCAGCACCCCGGGAGCCACTGAAGCTTTCTTT

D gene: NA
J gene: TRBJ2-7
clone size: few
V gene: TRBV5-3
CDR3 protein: CARSPSAGPFPYEQYF
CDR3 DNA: TGTGCCAGAAGCCCCTCGGCAGGGCCCTTTCCCTACGAGCAGTACTTC

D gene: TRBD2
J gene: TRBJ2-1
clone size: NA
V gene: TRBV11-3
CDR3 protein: CASSSTSGTNEQFF
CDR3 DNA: TGTGCCAGCAGCTCGACTAGCGGGACTAATGAGCAGTTCTTC

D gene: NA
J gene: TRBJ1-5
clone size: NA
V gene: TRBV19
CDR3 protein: CASSLHSQPQHF
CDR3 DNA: TGTGCCAGTAGTCTCCACAGCCAGCCCCAGCATTTT

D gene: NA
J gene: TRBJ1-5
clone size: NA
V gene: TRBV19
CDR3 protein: CASSRGGYNQPQHF
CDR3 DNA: TGTGCCAGTTCAAGAGGGGGATACAATCAGCCCCAGCATTTT

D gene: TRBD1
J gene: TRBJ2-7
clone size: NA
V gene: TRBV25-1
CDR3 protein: CASSDWGTGAVNEQYF
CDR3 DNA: TGTGCCAGCAGTGATTGGGGGACAGGGGCCGTGAACGAGCAGTACTTC

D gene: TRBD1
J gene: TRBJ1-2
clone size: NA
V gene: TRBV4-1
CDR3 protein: CASSQGGRDSYGYTF
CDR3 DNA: TGCGCCAGCAGCCAAGGAGGACGGGACAGCTATGGCTACACCTTC

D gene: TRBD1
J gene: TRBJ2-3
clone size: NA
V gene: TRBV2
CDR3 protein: CASSGGQGHTDTQYF
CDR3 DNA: TGTGCCAGCAGTGGGGGACAGGGCCACACAGATACGCAGTATTTT

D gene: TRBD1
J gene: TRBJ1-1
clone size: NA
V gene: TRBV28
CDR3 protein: CASTILQGGTEAFF
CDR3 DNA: TGTGCCAGCACTATACTTCAGGGGGGCACTGAAGCTTTCTTT

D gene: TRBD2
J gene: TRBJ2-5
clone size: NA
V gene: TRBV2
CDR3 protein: CASSELAGEQETQYF
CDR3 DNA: TGTGCCAGCAGTGAGCTAGCGGGGGAACAAGAGACCCAGTACTTC

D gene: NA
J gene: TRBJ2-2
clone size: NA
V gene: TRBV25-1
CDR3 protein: CASSEGADTGELFF
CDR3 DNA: TGTGCCAGCAGTGAGGGGGCCGACACCGGGGAGCTGTTTTTT

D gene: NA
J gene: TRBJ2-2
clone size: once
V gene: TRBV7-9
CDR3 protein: CASSLAVGGIDTGELFF
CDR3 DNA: TGTGCCAGCAGCTTAGCGGTAGGAGGGATCGACACCGGGGAGCTGTTTTTT

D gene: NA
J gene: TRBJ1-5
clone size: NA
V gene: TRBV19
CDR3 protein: CASSIDPGWGNQPQHF
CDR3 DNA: TGTGCCAGTAGTATTGACCCAGGGTGGGGCAATCAGCCCCAGCATTTT